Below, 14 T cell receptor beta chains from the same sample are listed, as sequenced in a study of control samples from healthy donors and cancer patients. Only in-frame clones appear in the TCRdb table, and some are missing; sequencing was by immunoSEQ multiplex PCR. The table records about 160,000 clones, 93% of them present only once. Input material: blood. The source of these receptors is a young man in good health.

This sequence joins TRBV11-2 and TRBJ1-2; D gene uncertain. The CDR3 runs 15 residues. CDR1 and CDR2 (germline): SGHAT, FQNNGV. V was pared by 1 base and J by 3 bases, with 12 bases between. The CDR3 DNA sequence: TGTGCCAGCAGCTTAGTGACGGGGTGGGACTATGGCTACACCTTC. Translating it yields CASSLVTGWDYGYTF.

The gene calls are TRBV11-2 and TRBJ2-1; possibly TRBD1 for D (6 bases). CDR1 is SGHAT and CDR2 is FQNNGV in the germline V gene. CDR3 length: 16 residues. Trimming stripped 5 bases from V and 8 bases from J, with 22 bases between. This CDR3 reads CASSPWRQDRGHEQFF. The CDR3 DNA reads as TGTGCCAGCAGCCCATGGCGGCAGGACAGAGGTCATGAGCAGTTCTTC.

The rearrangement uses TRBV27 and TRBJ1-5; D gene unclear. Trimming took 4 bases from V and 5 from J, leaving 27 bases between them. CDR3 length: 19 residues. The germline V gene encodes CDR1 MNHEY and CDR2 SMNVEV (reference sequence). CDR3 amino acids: CASSSGRPNPKGGYQPQHF. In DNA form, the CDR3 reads TGTGCCAGCAGTTCCGGACGGCCAAACCCCAAGGGCGGTTATCAGCCCCAGCATTTT.

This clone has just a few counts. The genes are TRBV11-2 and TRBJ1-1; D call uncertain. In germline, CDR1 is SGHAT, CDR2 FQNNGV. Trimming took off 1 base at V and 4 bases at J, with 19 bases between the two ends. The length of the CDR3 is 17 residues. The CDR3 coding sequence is TGTGCCAGCAGCTTAGTCGGTTCGGGGTTTGTTTCCACTGAAGCTTTCTTT. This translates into CASSLVGSGFVSTEAFF.

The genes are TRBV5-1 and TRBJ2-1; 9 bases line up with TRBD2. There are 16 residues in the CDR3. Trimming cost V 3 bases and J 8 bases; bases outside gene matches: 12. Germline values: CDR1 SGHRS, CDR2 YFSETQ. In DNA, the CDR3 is TGCGCCAGCAGCTCGGCACTAGCGGGCCTTGTGGATGAGCAGTTCTTC. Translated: CASSSALAGLVDEQFF.

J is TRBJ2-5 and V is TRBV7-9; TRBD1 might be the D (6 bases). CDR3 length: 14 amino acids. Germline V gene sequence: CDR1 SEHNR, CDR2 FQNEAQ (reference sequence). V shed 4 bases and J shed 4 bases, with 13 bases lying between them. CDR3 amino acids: CASSYRQEGETQYF. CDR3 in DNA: TGTGCCAGCAGCTATAGACAGGAAGGAGAGACCCAGTACTTC.

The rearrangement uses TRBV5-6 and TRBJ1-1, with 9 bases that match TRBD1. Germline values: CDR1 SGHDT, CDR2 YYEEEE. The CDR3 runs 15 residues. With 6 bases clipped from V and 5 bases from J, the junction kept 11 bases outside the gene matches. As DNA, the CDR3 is TGTGCCAGCACTGAGAACCCGGGACAGGGAACTGAAGCTTTCTTT. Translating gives CASTENPGQGTEAFF.

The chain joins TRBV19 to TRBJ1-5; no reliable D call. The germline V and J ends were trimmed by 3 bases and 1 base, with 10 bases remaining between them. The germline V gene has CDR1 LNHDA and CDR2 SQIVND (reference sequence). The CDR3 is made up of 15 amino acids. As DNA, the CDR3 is TGTGCCAGTAGTATTCCGAAAATGAGCAATCAGCCCCAGCATTTT. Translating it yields CASSIPKMSNQPQHF. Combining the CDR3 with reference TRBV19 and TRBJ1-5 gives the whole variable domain DGGITQSPKYLFRKEGQNVTLSCEQNLNHDAMYWYRQDPGQGLRLIYYSQIVNDFQKGDIAEGYSVSREKKESFPLTVTSAQKNPTAFYLCASSIPKMSNQPQHFGDGTRLSIL.

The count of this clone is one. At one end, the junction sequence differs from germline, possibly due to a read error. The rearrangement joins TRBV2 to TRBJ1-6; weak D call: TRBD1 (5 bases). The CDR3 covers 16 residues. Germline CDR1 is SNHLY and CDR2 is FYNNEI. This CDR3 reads CASTEWGHSYNSPLHF. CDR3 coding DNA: TGTGCCAGCACTGAATGGGGCCACTCCTATAATTCACCCCTCCACTTT.

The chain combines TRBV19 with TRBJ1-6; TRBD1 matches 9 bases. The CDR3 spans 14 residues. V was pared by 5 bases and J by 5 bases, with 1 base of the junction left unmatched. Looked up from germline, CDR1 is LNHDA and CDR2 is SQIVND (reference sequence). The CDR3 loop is CASSRTGDNSPLHF. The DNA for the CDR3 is TGTGCCAGTAGTCGGACAGGGGATAATTCACCCCTCCACTTT.

The CDR3 spells CASSSNQLAKNIQYF. The CDR3 region has the DNA TGTGCCAGCAGCTCAAATCAGTTGGCCAAAAACATTCAGTACTTC. The rearrangement joins TRBV5-4 to TRBJ2-4; D is uncertain. V lost 3 bases and J 1 base, leaving 11 bases between the germline ends. The germline V gene has CDR1 SGHNT and CDR2 YYREEE (reference sequence). The CDR3 sequence is 15 residues long.

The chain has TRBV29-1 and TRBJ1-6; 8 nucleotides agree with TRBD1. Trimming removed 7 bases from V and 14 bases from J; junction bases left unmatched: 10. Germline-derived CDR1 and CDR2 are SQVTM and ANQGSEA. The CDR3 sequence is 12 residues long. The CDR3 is CSAWGQDGSLHF. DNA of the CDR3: TGCAGCGCTTGGGGACAGGATGGCTCCCTCCACTTT.

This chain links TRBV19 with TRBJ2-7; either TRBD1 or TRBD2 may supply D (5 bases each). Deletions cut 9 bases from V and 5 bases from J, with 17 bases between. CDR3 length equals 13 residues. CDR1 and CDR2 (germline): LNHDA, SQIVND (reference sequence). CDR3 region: CASSKRLGDEQYF. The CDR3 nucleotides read TGTGCCAGCTCGAAGAGGCTGGGGGACGAGCAGTACTTC.

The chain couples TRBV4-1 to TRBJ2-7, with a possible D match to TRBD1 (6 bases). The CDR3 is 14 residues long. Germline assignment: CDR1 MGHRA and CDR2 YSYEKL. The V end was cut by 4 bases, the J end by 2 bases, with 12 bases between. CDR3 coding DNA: TGCGCCAGCAGCCCCCGCCAGGGGACCTACGAGCAGTACTTC. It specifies CASSPRQGTYEQYF.